The 10 T cell receptor beta chains below come from one sample, sequenced in a study of OX40 agonist ivuxolimab in advanced cancers. Repertoires were generated with immunoSEQ multiplex PCR, while TCRdb's copy carries only in-frame clones and drops some. The table shows 70,000 to 80,000 clones, with about 93% occurring only once. Material: CD4+ or CD8+ T cells sorted from blood, obtained in a trial of the OX40 agonist ivuxolimab. All receptors come from an adult with an advanced solid tumor such as melanoma, head and neck, liver or kidney cancer.

This clone came up once. The chain uses TRBV6-6 and TRBJ2-7; D is uncertain. V was trimmed by 2 bases and J by 5 bases, leaving 4 bases between them. CDR3 length: 11 amino acids. Germline assignment: CDR1 MNHNY and CDR2 SVGAGI (reference sequence). The CDR3 DNA follows: TGTGCCAGCAGTTACGGGGACGAGCAGTACTTC. It translates to CASSYGDEQYF.

The V and J genes are TRBV19 and TRBJ2-3; D is perhaps TRBD2 (6 bases). The CDR3 has 15 amino acids. Trimming took off 3 bases at V and 0 bases at J, with 10 bases between the two ends. Germline loops: CDR1 LNHDA, CDR2 SQIVND (reference sequence). This chain's CDR3 is CASSMHSGSTDTQYF. CDR3 in DNA: TGTGCCAGTAGTATGCATAGCGGAAGCACAGATACGCAGTATTTT. Looking up the rest from reference TRBV19 and TRBJ2-3 gives the full variable domain: DGGITQSPKYLFRKEGQNVTLSCEQNLNHDAMYWYRQDPGQGLRLIYYSQIVNDFQKGDIAEGYSVSREKKESFPLTVTSAQKNPTAFYLCASSMHSGSTDTQYFGPGTRLTVL.

The chain employs TRBV4-3 and TRBJ1-2; D is perhaps TRBD1 (5 bases). The CDR3 contains 15 residues. V lost 4 bases and J lost 8, with 20 bases in between. CDR1 and CDR2 from the germline V gene are LGHNA and YSLEER. CDR3 amino acids: CASSLETQTGGGYTF. CDR3 nucleotides: TGCGCCAGCAGCCTCGAGACCCAAACCGGGGGGGGCTACACCTTC.

V is TRBV6-5 and J is TRBJ2-5; 8 positions agree with TRBD2. There are 12 residues in the CDR3. The germline V gene encodes CDR1 MNHEY and CDR2 SVGAGI. Trimming at V came to 6 bases and at J to 11 bases, leaving 8 bases not matched to a gene. CDR3 nucleotides: TGTGCCAGCAGCCCGGGGGGGACCGTGCAGTACTTC. Translated: CASSPGGTVQYF.

This clone is medium-sized by share. The V call is TRBV27, the J call TRBJ2-7, with TRBD2 identical over 7 bases. Germline V gene lookup returns CDR1 MNHEY and CDR2 SMNVEV (reference sequence). This CDR3 is built from 14 residues. Trimming removed 4 bases from V and 2 bases from J; junction bases left unmatched: 5. The CDR3 reads CASSSWTRTYEQYF. The CDR3 region has the DNA TGTGCCAGCAGTTCCTGGACTAGAACCTACGAGCAGTACTTC.

The V gene is TRBV9, the J gene TRBJ2-7; weak D call: TRBD2 (5 bases). Per germline, CDR1 SGDLS and CDR2 YYNGEE. The CDR3 extends over 15 amino acids. Trimming removed 3 bases from V and 7 bases from J, with 20 bases in between. Written as DNA, the CDR3 is TGTGCCAGCAGCGAAAGGGCCTTCGCGACTATAGAGCAGTACTTC. Its translation: CASSERAFATIEQYF.

The chain is built from TRBV5-6 and TRBJ1-5; 9 nucleotides agree with TRBD1. CDR3 length: 15 residues. The germline V gene has CDR1 SGHDT and CDR2 YYEEEE. Losses at the gene ends were 2 bases for V and 6 bases for J; bases not matched to a gene: 6. Here the CDR3 reads CASSFGTGGSQPQHF. In nucleotides, the CDR3 is TGTGCCAGCAGCTTTGGTACAGGGGGCAGTCAGCCCCAGCATTTT.

The chain links TRBV27 to TRBJ2-7; D may be TRBD1 (6 bases). Germline CDR1 and CDR2: MNHEY and SMNVEV (reference sequence). The CDR3 runs to 13 residues. Trimming took 5 bases from V and 5 from J, leaving 13 bases between them. This CDR3 is CASSVPGVHEQYF. The DNA for the CDR3 is TGTGCCAGCAGTGTACCAGGGGTGCACGAGCAGTACTTC.

V and J are TRBV13 and TRBJ1-2, with 8 bases matching TRBD1. The CDR3 sequence is 12 residues long. V lost 5 bases and J lost 8; bases outside the gene matches: 4. Germline V CDR1 and CDR2: PRHDT, FYEKMQ (reference sequence). The chain's CDR3 is CASSKQGEGYTF. CDR3 nucleotide sequence: TGTGCCAGCAGCAAACAGGGGGAAGGCTACACCTTC.

The chain has TRBV9 and TRBJ1-1; D may be TRBD1 (6 bases). Trimming took off 0 bases at V and 0 bases at J, with 12 bases between the two ends. The length of the CDR3 is 16 residues. Germline V gene sequence: CDR1 SGDLS, CDR2 YYNGEE. CDR3 nucleotides: TGTGCCAGCAGCGTAGCCGGGGGGGCCATGAACACTGAAGCTTTCTTT. This translates into CASSVAGGAMNTEAFF.